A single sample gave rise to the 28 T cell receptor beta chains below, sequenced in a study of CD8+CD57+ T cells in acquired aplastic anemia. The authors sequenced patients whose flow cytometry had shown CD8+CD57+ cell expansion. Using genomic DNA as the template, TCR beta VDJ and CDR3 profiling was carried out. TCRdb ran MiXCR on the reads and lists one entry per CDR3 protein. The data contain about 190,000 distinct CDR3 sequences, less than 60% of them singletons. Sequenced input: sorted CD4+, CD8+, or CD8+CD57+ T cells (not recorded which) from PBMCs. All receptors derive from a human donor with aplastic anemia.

CDR3 region: CSASPPDVKGGMNTEAFF. Here the CDR3 DNA reads TGCAGTGCTAGCCCGCCAGATGTAAAGGGGGGCATGAACACTGAAGCTTTCTTT. The chain couples TRBV20-1 to TRBJ1-1, with D perhaps matching TRBD1 (6 bases). The CDR3 extends over 18 amino acids. V lost 3 bases, J lost 0 bases, and 23 bases lay in between. Germline values: CDR1 DFQATT, CDR2 SNEGSKA (reference sequence).

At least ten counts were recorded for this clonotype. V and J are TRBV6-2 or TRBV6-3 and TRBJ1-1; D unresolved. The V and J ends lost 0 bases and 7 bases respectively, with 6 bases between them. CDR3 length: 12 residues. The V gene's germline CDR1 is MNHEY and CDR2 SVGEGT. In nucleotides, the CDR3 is TGTGCCAGCAGTTACTCCACAATTGAAGCTTTCTTT. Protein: CASSYSTIEAFF.

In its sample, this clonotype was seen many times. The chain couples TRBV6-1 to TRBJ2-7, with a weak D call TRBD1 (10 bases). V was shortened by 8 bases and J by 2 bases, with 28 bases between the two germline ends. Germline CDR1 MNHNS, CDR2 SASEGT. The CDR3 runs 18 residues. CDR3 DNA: TGTGCCAGCGGGCGACAGGGGGCGCCGCGGGAGGGACCCTACGAGCAGTACTTC. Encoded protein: CASGRQGAPREGPYEQYF.

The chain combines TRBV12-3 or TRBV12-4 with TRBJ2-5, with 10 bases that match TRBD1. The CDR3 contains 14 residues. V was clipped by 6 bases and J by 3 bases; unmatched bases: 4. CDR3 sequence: CASRRDRGKETQYF. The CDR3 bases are TGTGCCAGCAGGCGGGACAGGGGTAAAGAGACCCAGTACTTC.

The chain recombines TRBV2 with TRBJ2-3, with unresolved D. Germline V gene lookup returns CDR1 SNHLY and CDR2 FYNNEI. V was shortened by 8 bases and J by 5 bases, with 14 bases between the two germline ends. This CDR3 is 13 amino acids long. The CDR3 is CASGQRRGDTQYF. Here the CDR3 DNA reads TGTGCCAGCGGGCAGAGACGTGGAGATACGCAGTATTTT.

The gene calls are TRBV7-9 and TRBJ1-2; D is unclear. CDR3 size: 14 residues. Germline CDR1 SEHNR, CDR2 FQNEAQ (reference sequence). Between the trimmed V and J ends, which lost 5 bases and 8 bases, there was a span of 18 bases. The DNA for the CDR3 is TGTGCCAGCAGCCCTAAGCAAAAAAGGAGAGGCTACACCTTC. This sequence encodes CASSPKQKRRGYTF.

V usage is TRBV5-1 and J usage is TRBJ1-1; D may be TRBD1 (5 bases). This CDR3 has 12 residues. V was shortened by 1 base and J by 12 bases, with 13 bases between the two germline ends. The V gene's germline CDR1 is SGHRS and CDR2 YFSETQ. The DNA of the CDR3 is TGCGCCAGCAGCTTGTCGTCGGGGGGGTCTTTCTTT. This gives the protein CASSLSSGGSFF.

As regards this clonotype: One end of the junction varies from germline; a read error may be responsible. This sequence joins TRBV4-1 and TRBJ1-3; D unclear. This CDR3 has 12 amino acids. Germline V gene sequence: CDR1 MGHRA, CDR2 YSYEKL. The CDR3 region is CASSQEGDTIYF. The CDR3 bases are TGTGCCAGCAGCCAAGAAGGAGACACCATATATTTT.

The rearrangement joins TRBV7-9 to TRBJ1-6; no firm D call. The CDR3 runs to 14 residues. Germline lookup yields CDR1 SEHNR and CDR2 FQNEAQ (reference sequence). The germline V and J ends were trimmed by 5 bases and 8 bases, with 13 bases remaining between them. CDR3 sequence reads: CASSPELAYSPLHF. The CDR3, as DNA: TGTGCCAGCAGCCCGGAACTTGCCTATTCACCCCTCCACTTT.

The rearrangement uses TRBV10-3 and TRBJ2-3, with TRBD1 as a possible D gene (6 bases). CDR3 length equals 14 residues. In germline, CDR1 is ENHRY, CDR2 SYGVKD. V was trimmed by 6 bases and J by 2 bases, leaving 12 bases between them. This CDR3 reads CAISPGQNTDTQYF. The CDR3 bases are TGTGCCATCAGCCCCGGACAGAACACAGATACGCAGTATTTT.

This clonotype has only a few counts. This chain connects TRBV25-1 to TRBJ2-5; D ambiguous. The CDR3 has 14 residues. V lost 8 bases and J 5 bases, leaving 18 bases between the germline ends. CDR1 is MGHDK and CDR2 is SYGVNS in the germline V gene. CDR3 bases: TGTGCCAGCTCACGGACCCTCCCCCCGGAGACCCAGTACTTC. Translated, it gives CASSRTLPPETQYF.

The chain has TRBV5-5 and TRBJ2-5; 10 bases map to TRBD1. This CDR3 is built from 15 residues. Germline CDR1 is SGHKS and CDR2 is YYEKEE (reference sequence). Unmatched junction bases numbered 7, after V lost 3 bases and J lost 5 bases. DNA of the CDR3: TGTGCCAGCAGCTCCGACAGGGGGCTATCGGAGACCCAGTACTTC. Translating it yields CASSSDRGLSETQYF.

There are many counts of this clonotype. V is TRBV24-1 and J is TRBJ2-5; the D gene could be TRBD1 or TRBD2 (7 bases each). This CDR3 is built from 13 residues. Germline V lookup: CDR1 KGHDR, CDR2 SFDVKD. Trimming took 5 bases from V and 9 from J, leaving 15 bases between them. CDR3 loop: CATSGAGGEAQYF. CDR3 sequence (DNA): TGTGCCACCAGTGGGGCAGGGGGGGAGGCCCAGTACTTC.

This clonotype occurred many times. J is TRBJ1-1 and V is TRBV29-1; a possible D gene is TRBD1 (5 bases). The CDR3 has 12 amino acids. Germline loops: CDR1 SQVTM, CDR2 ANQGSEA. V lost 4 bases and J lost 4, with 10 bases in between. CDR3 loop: CSVVKGSTEAFF. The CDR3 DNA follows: TGCAGCGTTGTTAAGGGGAGCACTGAAGCTTTCTTT. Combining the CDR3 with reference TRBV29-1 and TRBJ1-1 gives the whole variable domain SAVISQKPSRDICQRGTSLTIQCQVDSQVTMMFWYRQQPGQSLTLIATANQGSEATYESGFVIDKFPISRPNLTFSTLTVSNMSPEDSSIYLCSVVKGSTEAFFGQGTRLTVV.

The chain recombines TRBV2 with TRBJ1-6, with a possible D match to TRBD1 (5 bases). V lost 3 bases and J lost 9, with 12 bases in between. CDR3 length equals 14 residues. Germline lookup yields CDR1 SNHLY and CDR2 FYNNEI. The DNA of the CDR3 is TGTGCCAGCAGTGAGGCCGGGGGAGGTTCACCCCTCCACTTT. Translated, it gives CASSEAGGGSPLHF.

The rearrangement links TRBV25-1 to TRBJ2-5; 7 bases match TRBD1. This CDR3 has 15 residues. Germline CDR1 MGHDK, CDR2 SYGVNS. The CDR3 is CARVLGVTGQETQYF. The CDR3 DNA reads TGTGCTAGAGTTTTGGGGGTGACAGGGCAAGAGACCCAGTACTTC.

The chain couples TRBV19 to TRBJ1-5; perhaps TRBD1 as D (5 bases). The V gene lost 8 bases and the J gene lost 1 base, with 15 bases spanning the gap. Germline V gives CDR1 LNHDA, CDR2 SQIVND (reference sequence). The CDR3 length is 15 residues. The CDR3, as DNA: TGTGCCAGTGTGGGGCTGGAGGGCAGCAATCAGCCCCAGCATTTT. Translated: CASVGLEGSNQPQHF.

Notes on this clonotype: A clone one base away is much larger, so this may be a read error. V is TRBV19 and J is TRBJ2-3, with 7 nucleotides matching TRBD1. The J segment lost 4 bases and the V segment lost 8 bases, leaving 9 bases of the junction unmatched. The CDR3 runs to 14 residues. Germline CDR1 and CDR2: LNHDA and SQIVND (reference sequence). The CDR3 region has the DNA TGTGCCAGTCGAAAAACAGGGGTCCCAGATACGCAGTATTTT. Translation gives CASRKTGVPDTQYF.

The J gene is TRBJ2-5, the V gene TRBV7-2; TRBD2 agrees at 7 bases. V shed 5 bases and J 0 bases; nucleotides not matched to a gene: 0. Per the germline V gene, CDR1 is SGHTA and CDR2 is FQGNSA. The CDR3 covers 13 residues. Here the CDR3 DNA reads TGTGCCAGCAGCGGGGGGGACCAAGAGACCCAGTACTTC. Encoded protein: CASSGGDQETQYF.

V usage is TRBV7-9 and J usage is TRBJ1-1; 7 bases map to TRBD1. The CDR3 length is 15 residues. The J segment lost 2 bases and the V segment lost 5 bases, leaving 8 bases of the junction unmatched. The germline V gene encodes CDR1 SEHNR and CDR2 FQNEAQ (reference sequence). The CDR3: CASSAPQGGNTEAFF. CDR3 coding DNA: TGTGCCAGCAGCGCGCCTCAGGGGGGAAACACTGAAGCTTTCTTT. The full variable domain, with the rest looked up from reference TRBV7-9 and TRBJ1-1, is DTGVSQNPRHKITKRGQNVTFRCDPISEHNRLYWYRQTLGQGPEFLTYFQNEAQLEKSRLLSDRFSAERPKGSFSTLEIQRTEQGDSAMYLCASSAPQGGNTEAFFGQGTRLTVV.

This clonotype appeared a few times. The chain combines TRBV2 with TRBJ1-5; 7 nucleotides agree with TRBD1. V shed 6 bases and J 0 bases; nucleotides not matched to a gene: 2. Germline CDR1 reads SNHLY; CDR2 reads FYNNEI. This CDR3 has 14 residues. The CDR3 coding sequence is TGTGCCAGCAGCGGGACAGCTAGCAATCAGCCCCAGCATTTT. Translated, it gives CASSGTASNQPQHF.

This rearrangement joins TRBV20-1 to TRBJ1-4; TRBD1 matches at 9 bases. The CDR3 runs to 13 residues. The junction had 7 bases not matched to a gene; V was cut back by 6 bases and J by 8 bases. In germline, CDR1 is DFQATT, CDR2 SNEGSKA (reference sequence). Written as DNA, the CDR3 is TGCAGTGCCACAGGGGGCGAGGAAGAAAAACTGTTTTTT. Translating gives CSATGGEEEKLFF.

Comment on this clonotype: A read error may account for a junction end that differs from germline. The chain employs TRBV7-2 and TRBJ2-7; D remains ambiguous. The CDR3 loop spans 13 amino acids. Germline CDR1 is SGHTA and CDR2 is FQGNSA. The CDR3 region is CASSLVLSSEQYF. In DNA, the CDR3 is TGTGCCAGCAGCTTAGTTTTGTCCTCCGAGCAGTACTTC.

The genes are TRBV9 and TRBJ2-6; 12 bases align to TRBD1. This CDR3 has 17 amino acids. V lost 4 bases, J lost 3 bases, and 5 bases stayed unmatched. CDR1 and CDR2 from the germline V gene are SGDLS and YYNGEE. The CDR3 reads CASSLGQGAGGANVLTF. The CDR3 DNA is TGTGCCAGCAGCCTGGGACAGGGGGCGGGTGGGGCCAACGTCCTGACTTTC.

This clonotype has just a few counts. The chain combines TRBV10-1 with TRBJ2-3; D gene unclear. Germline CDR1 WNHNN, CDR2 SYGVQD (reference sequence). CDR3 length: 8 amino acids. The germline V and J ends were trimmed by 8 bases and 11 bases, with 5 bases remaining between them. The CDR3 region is CASLGQYF. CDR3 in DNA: TGCGCCAGCCTCGGGCAGTATTTT.

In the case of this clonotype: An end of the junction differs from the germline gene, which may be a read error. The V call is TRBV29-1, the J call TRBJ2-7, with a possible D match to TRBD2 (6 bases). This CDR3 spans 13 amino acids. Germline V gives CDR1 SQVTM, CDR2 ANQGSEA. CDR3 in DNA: TGCGGCGTGATAGTTGCGGGGTGGTACGAGCAGTACTTC. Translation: CGVIVAGWYEQYF.

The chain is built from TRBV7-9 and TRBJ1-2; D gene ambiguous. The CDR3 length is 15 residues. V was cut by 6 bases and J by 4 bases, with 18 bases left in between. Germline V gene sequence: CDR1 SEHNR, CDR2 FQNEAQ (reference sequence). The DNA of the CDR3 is TGTGCCAGCAGGCCCCCGGTGTCCGCGGGCTATGGCTACACCTTC. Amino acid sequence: CASRPPVSAGYGYTF.

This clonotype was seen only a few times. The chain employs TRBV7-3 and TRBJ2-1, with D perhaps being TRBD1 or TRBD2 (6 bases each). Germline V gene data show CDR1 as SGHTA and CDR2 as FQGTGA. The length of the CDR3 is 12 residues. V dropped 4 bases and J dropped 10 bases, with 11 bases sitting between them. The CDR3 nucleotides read TGTGCCAGCAGCTATCGAGGGGGGGAGCAGTTCTTC. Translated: CASSYRGGEQFF.